This T cell receptor (beta chain) was recorded in a study of T cells in Graves' hyperthyroidism and ophthalmopathy. This CDR3 region has 18 residues. Unmatched junction bases numbered 10, after V lost 1 base and J lost 5 bases. The germline V gene encodes CDR1 MNHEY and CDR2 SVGEGT. The cohort's ophthalmopathy patients, a group with duration under 3 months, had a Clinical Activity Score of at least 3 and a NOSPECS grade of at least 4. Orbital computed tomography, thyroid ultrasound, serum thyroxine and TRAb, and clinical symptoms together informed the diagnoses. Fresh 10 ml peripheral blood yielded PBMCs. This clonotype was observed a few times. Amplification of TCR beta CDR3 regions was performed using RNA transcripts as template. A first-round RT-PCR of the TCR CDR3 used the HTBI primer set. TCRdb re-derived calls from the multiplex PCR reads in MiXCR, one entry per CDR3 protein. The table includes 500,000 or so distinct CDR3 sequences, approximately 17% detected once.

The clonotype originates from a woman younger than 30 with Graves' ophthalmopathy. Material: blood. The chain couples TRBV6-2 or TRBV6-3 to TRBJ2-2, with 10 bases identical to TRBD2. CDR3 DNA: TGTGCCAGCAGTTACTGGCCTTGTCTAGCGGGAGAAACCGGGGAGCTGTTTTTT. Its translation is CASSYWPCLAGETGELFF.